This T cell receptor (beta chain) was identified in a study of T cells in Graves' hyperthyroidism and ophthalmopathy. In this sample, this clonotype turned up many times. Amplified TCR beta CDR3 regions came from RNA transcripts. First-round RT-PCR with HTBI primers amplified the TCR CDR3 region. From the multiplex PCR reads, TCRdb called clonotypes with MiXCR, one entry per CDR3 protein. The repertoire holds 400,000 to 550,000 distinct CDR3 sequences, with less than 25% as singletons. The receptor was derived from a woman aged 25 to 39 with Graves' ophthalmopathy. Sequencing was performed on blood.

The CDR3 region has the DNA TGTGCCAGCGGGGAAACAGGGTACACTGAAGCTTTCTTT. It encodes CASGETGYTEAFF. This rearrangement joins TRBV6-2 or TRBV6-3 to TRBJ1-1; D might be TRBD1 (6 bases). Germline V lookup: CDR1 MNHEY, CDR2 SVGEGT. V dropped 8 bases and J dropped 3 bases, with 13 bases sitting between them. This CDR3 has 13 residues.